These 24 T cell receptor beta chains came from one sample sequenced in a study of T cell responses to AZD1222 COVID-19 vaccine. TCRdb keeps only in-frame clones here, not all; method: immunoSEQ multiplex PCR. The sample consists of 150,000 to 200,000 clones, around 95% of them appearing once. Sequencing was performed on peripheral blood, taken on day 0 of AZD1222 vaccination. Receptors were obtained from an adult in good health.

The J gene is TRBJ2-5, the V gene TRBV21-1; TRBD2 is the table's D call and was not checked against the DNA. TRBV21-1 is tagged as a pseudogene. The CDR3 spans 14 residues. The CDR3 reads CASSKPLAKKGQYF. DNA of the CDR3: TGTGCCAGCAGCAAGCCTCTAGCCAAGAAGGGCCAGTACTTC.

CDR3 nucleotide sequence: TGTGCCAGCGGGGCAGCCGTTAATGAAAAACTGTTTTTT. Amino acids: CASGAAVNEKLFF. This chain connects TRBV5-5 to TRBJ1-4; TRBD1 might be the D (5 bases). Trimming removed 7 bases from V and 4 bases from J, with 11 bases in between. The CDR3 consists of 13 residues. Germline CDR1 reads SGHKS; CDR2 reads YYEKEE (reference sequence).

This chain uses TRBV7-8 with TRBJ1-1; D may be TRBD1 (6 bases). Trimming removed 5 bases at V and 0 bases at J, with 13 bases between. The CDR3 length is 15 residues. Germline CDR1 and CDR2: SGHVS and FQNEAQ. The DNA for the CDR3 is TGTGCCAGCAGCCCCAGGGGAGGTATGAACACTGAAGCTTTCTTT. Its translation is CASSPRGGMNTEAFF.

V and J are TRBV24-1 and TRBJ2-3; 7 positions agree with TRBD2. Trimming took 3 bases from V and 8 from J; bases not matched to a gene: 19. The CDR3 totals 18 residues. CDR1 is KGHDR and CDR2 is SFDVKD in the germline V gene. CDR3 in DNA: TGTGCCACCAGTGATGCACTTATAGTCTCTAGCGGTCCGGGTACGCAGTATTTT. Amino acids: CATSDALIVSSGPGTQYF.

The V call is TRBV6-5, the J call TRBJ2-3; maybe TRBD2 (6 bases). The CDR3 has 15 residues. In germline, CDR1 is MNHEY, CDR2 SVGAGI. V was cut by 3 bases and J by 2 bases, with 12 bases left in between. In nucleotides, the CDR3 is TGTGCCAGCAGTTATATGGGGGGACCCACAGATACGCAGTATTTT. This encodes CASSYMGGPTDTQYF.

This clone was counted a few times. The chain employs TRBV6-5 and TRBJ2-7; 7 bases line up with TRBD2. The germline V gene has CDR1 MNHEY and CDR2 SVGAGI. J gave up 0 bases and V 9 bases, and 11 bases lay outside the gene matches. This CDR3 is built from 15 residues. The CDR3 DNA reads TGTGCCAGTACCCTCCGGGAGGCGAGCTCCTACGAGCAGTACTTC. It encodes CASTLREASSYEQYF.

This clone was detected a few times. The V and J genes are TRBV5-4 and TRBJ2-7, with 8 bases fitting TRBD2. V lost 4 bases, J lost 4 bases, and 10 bases stayed unmatched. Germline CDR1 is SGHNT and CDR2 is YYREEE (reference sequence). This CDR3 spans 15 amino acids. In nucleotides, the CDR3 is TGTGCCAGCAGCCTCCAGAGCGGGAGTGGGTACGAGCAGTACTTC. It specifies CASSLQSGSGYEQYF.

The rearrangement links TRBV6-5 to TRBJ2-2, with D unresolved. The CDR3 is 13 amino acids. The V end lost 6 bases, the J end lost 2 bases, and 7 bases lay between the germline ends. Germline values: CDR1 MNHEY, CDR2 SVGAGI. The CDR3 sequence: CASSPLNTGELFF. The CDR3 coding sequence is TGTGCCAGCAGCCCCCTTAACACCGGGGAGCTGTTTTTT.

The chain recombines TRBV5-1 with TRBJ1-1; D unresolved. Trimming left V 0 bases short and J 1 base short, with 10 bases between. The germline V gene has CDR1 SGHRS and CDR2 YFSETQ. The CDR3 is 15 residues long. CDR3 in amino acids: CASSLVRAANTEAFF. CDR3 sequence (DNA): TGCGCCAGCAGCTTGGTACGGGCAGCGAACACTGAAGCTTTCTTT.

This chain uses TRBV15 with TRBJ2-7; 7 bases agree with TRBD2. CDR1 is LNHNV, CDR2 YYDKDF, per germline (reference sequence). Trimming at V came to 1 base and at J to 4 bases, leaving 7 bases not matched to a gene. The CDR3 has 15 amino acids. The CDR3 region is CATSRGPSGAYEQYF. DNA of the CDR3: TGTGCCACCAGCAGAGGGCCTAGCGGAGCGTACGAGCAGTACTTC.

The J gene is TRBJ2-1, the V gene TRBV30, with no clear D. The germline V gene encodes CDR1 GTSNPN and CDR2 SVGIG (reference sequence). Trimming removed 0 bases at V and 8 bases at J, with 17 bases between. This CDR3 is 15 amino acids long. CDR3 loop: CAWSVLGSGEYEQFF. The CDR3 nucleotides read TGTGCCTGGAGTGTATTGGGGTCTGGCGAGTATGAGCAGTTCTTC.

The chain combines TRBV18 with TRBJ2-7, with 8 bases matching TRBD1. The CDR3 sequence is 16 residues long. Germline V gene data show CDR1 as KGHSH and CDR2 as LQKENI. The junction had 9 bases not matched to a gene; V was cut back by 5 bases and J by 0 bases. In nucleotides, the CDR3 is TGTGCCAGCTCATCCGGGACAGGATCCTACTCCTACGAGCAGTACTTC. This codes for CASSSGTGSYSYEQYF.

The genes are TRBV10-2 and TRBJ1-1; no clear D. This CDR3 comprises 13 residues. Trimming removed 3 bases from V and 3 bases from J, with 8 bases in between. Germline V gene lookup returns CDR1 WSHSY and CDR2 SAAADI. The CDR3 DNA reads TGCGCCAGCAGTGACTATAAAGACACTGAAGCTTTCTTT. Its protein is CASSDYKDTEAFF.

This chain links TRBV5-4 with TRBJ1-1; possibly TRBD1 for D (6 bases). The V end lost 6 bases, the J end lost 5 bases, and 20 bases lay between the germline ends. CDR3 length equals 15 residues. CDR1 is SGHNT and CDR2 is YYREEE in the germline V gene (reference sequence). This CDR3 is CASTLGGRGETEAFF. The CDR3, as DNA: TGTGCCAGCACTCTGGGGGGGCGCGGCGAAACTGAAGCTTTCTTT. Using reference TRBV5-4 and TRBJ1-1 for the parts outside the CDR3, the full variable domain is ETGVTQSPTHLIKTRGQQVTLRCSSQSGHNTVSWYQQALGQGPQFIFQYYREEENGRGNFPPRFSGLQFPNYSSELNVNALELDDSALYLCASTLGGRGETEAFFGQGTRLTVV.

This chain connects TRBV27 to TRBJ1-1; D not resolved. Between the trimmed V and J ends, which lost 3 bases and 4 bases, there was a span of 12 bases. Germline V CDR1 and CDR2: MNHEY, SMNVEV (reference sequence). The CDR3 runs 14 residues. The CDR3 DNA sequence: TGTGCCAGCAGTTTCCGCAAGTCTGGCACTGAAGCTTTCTTT. Translation: CASSFRKSGTEAFF.

V and J are TRBV5-1 and TRBJ1-1; the D gene is possibly TRBD1 (5 bases). Germline CDR1 is SGHRS and CDR2 is YFSETQ. The CDR3 totals 13 residues. Trimming removed 2 bases from V and 7 bases from J, with 12 bases in between. CDR3 coding DNA: TGCGCCAGCAGCTTAACTACAGGTATTGAAGCTTTCTTT. Protein sequence: CASSLTTGIEAFF.

The chain employs TRBV7-2 and TRBJ2-6; D uncertain. The CDR3 has 18 residues. Germline CDR1 is SGHTA and CDR2 is FQGNSA. Between the trimmed V and J ends, which lost 5 bases and 0 bases, there was a span of 17 bases. CDR3 residues: CASSREAGRYSGANVLTF. The CDR3 coding sequence is TGTGCCAGCAGCAGAGAGGCAGGAAGATACTCTGGGGCCAACGTCCTGACTTTC.

The chain carries TRBV12-3 or TRBV12-4 and TRBJ1-5; D call uncertain. The V gene lost 0 bases and the J gene lost 9 bases, with 9 bases spanning the gap. This CDR3 has 13 amino acids. The CDR3 spells CASSLAGVWPQHF. CDR3 DNA: TGTGCCAGCAGTTTAGCCGGGGTATGGCCCCAGCATTTT.

This rearrangement joins TRBV6-5 to TRBJ1-3; D gene unclear. V dropped 6 bases and J dropped 8 bases, with 11 bases sitting between them. The CDR3 length is 12 residues. In germline, CDR1 is MNHEY, CDR2 SVGAGI. In DNA, the CDR3 is TGTGCCAGCAGCAGAAGGGAGGACACCATATATTTT. Amino acids: CASSRREDTIYF.

The J gene is TRBJ1-5, the V gene TRBV11-2; D might be TRBD1 (6 bases). Trimming cost V 4 bases and J 4 bases, with 11 bases left between them. Germline CDR1 and CDR2: SGHAT and FQNNGV. The CDR3 has 14 amino acids. For the CDR3, the DNA is TGTGCCAGCAGCTCACAGGGAGCTAATCAGCCCCAGCATTTT. It codes for CASSSQGANQPQHF.

The chain recombines TRBV9 with TRBJ1-4; 7 bases match TRBD1. Germline CDR1 SGDLS, CDR2 YYNGEE. The length of the CDR3 is 15 residues. V shed 2 bases, J shed 1 base, and the junction held 2 bases outside the gene matches. This chain's CDR3 is CASSVRQGTNEKLFF. The CDR3 DNA reads as TGTGCCAGCAGCGTTAGACAGGGAACTAATGAAAAACTGTTTTTT.

The V call is TRBV5-1, the J call TRBJ1-1; 12 bases line up with TRBD1. The J segment lost 5 bases and the V segment lost 2 bases, leaving 10 bases of the junction unmatched. This CDR3 contains 17 residues. The germline V gene has CDR1 SGHRS and CDR2 YFSETQ. The CDR3 DNA sequence: TGCGCCAGCAGCTTCGACCGGGACAGGGGGCGGTTGACTGAAGCTTTCTTT. This encodes CASSFDRDRGRLTEAFF.

The V call is TRBV30, the J call TRBJ2-3; 7 bases line up with TRBD2. Germline V gene sequence: CDR1 GTSNPN, CDR2 SVGIG (reference sequence). The CDR3 contains 12 residues. V was clipped by 4 bases and J by 8 bases; unmatched bases: 6. The CDR3: CAWTLGGGTQYF. In DNA form, the CDR3 reads TGTGCCTGGACCCTTGGGGGGGGTACGCAGTATTTT.

The J gene is TRBJ1-5, the V gene TRBV2; 7 bases align to TRBD1. The CDR3 totals 16 residues. Trimming removed 0 bases from V and 1 base from J; junction bases left unmatched: 3. The germline V gene encodes CDR1 SNHLY and CDR2 FYNNEI. Written as DNA, the CDR3 is TGTGCCAGCAGTGAAGCAGGGGACAGAAGCAATCAGCCCCAGCATTTT. This sequence encodes CASSEAGDRSNQPQHF.